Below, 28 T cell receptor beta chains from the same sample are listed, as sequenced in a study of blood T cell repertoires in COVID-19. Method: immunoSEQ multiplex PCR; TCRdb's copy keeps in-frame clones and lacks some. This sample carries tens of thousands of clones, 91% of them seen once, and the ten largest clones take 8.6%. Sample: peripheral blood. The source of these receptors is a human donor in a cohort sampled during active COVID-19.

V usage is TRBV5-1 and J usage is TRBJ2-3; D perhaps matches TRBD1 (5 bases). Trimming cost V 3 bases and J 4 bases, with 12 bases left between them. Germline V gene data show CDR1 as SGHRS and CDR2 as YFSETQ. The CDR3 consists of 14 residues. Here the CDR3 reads CASSSQGFADTQYF. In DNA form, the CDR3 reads TGCGCCAGCAGCTCGCAGGGTTTTGCAGATACGCAGTATTTT.

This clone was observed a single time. CDR3 coding DNA: TGTGCCACCAGCAGAGATAGCAGCCACTTCGGGGAGCAGTACTTC. Its translation is CATSRDSSHFGEQYF. The chain combines TRBV15 with TRBJ2-7; no clear D gene. Per germline, CDR1 LNHNV and CDR2 YYDKDF (reference sequence). With 0 bases removed from V and 7 bases from J, the gap between germline ends came to 16 bases. This CDR3 has 15 residues.

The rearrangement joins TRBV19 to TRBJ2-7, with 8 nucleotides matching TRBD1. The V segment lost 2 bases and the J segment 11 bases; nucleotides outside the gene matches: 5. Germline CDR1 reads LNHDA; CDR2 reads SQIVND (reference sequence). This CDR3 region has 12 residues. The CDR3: CASSIPGGIEYF. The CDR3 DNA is TGTGCCAGTAGTATACCAGGGGGCATCGAGTACTTC.

The CDR3 DNA is TGTGCCAGCAGTTACGGAGGGGGCGCTTACGAGCAGTACTTC. Residues: CASSYGGGAYEQYF. V and J are TRBV6-5 and TRBJ2-7; D possibly corresponds to TRBD1 (7 bases). Trimming stripped 2 bases from V and 4 bases from J, with 12 bases between. Germline CDR1 MNHEY, CDR2 SVGAGI. The CDR3 covers 14 residues.

CDR3 coding DNA: TGTGCCAGCAGCCTGCGGACTAGCGGGGGGCCGGGTAGGACAGATACGCAGTATTTT. Its translation: CASSLRTSGGPGRTDTQYF. The V and J genes are TRBV11-2 and TRBJ2-3; 14 bases line up with TRBD2. V lost 5 bases, J lost 3 bases, and 13 bases stayed unmatched. Germline loops: CDR1 SGHAT, CDR2 FQNNGV. This CDR3 is built from 19 residues.

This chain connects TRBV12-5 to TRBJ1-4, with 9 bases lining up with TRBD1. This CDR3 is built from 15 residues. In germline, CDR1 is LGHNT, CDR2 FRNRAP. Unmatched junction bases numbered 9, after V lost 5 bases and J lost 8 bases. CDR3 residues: CASGTGQGNIEKLFF. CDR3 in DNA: TGTGCTAGTGGTACCGGACAGGGGAATATAGAAAAACTGTTTTTT.

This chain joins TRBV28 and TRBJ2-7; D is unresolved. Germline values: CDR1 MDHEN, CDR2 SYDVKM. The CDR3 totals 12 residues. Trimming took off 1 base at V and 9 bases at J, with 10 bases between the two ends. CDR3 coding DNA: TGTGCCAGCAGTTTATTCCCCCCTCGGCAGTACTTC. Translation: CASSLFPPRQYF.

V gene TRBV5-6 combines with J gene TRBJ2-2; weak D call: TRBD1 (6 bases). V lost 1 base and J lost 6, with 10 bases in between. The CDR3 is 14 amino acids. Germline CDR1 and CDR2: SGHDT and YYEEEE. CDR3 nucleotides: TGTGCCAGCAGCTTGACAGGGCGACCCGGGGAGCTGTTTTTT. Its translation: CASSLTGRPGELFF.

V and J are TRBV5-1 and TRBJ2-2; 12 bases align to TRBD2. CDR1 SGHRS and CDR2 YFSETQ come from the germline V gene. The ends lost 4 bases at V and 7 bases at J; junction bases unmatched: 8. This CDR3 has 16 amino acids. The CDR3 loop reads CASSARTSGAGGELFF. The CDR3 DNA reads TGCGCCAGCAGCGCCCGGACTAGCGGGGCCGGCGGGGAGCTGTTTTTT. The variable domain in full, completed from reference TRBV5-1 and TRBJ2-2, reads KAGVTQTPRYLIKTRGQQVTLSCSPISGHRSVSWYQQTPGQGLQFLFEYFSETQRNKGNFPGRFSGRQFSNSRSEMNVSTLELGDSALYLCASSARTSGAGGELFFGEGSRLTVL.

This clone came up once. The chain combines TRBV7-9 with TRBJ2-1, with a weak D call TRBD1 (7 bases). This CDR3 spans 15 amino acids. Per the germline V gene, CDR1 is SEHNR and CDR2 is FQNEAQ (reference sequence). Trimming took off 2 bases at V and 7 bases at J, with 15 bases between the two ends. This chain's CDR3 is CASSLTTGRLNEQFF. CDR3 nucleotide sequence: TGTGCCAGCAGCTTAACGACAGGGAGGTTGAATGAGCAGTTCTTC. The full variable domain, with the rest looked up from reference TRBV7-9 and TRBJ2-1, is DTGVSQNPRHKITKRGQNVTFRCDPISEHNRLYWYRQTLGQGPEFLTYFQNEAQLEKSRLLSDRFSAERPKGSFSTLEIQRTEQGDSAMYLCASSLTTGRLNEQFFGPGTRLTVL.

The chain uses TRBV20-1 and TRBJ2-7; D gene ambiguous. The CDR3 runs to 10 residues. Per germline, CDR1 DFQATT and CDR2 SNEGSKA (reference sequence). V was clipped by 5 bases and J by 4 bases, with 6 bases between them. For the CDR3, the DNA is TGCAGTGCTGCTAGTTACGAGCAGTACTTC. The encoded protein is CSAASYEQYF.

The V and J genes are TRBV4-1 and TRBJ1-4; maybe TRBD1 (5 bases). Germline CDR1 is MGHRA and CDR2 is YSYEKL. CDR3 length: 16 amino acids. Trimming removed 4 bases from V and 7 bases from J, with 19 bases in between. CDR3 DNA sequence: TGCGCCAGCAGCCCGACTCCGGGACTGACGCTTGAAAAACTGTTTTTT. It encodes CASSPTPGLTLEKLFF.

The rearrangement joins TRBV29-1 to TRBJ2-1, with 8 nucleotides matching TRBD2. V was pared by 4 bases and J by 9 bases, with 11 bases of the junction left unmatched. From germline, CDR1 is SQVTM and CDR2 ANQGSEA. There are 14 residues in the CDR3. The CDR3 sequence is CSVVSSGRRGEQFF. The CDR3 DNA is TGCAGCGTTGTATCCAGCGGGAGACGCGGTGAGCAGTTCTTC.

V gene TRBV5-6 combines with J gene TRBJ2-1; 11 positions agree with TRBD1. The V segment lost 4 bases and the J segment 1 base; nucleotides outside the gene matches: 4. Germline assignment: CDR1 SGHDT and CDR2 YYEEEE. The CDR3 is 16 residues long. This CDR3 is CASSPGTGGSYNEQFF. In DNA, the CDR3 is TGTGCCAGCAGCCCGGGGACAGGGGGGTCCTACAATGAGCAGTTCTTC. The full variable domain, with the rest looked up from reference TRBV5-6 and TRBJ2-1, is DAGVTQSPTHLIKTRGQQVTLRCSPKSGHDTVSWYQQALGQGPQFIFQYYEEEERQRGNFPDRFSGHQFPNYSSELNVNALLLGDSALYLCASSPGTGGSYNEQFFGPGTRLTVL.

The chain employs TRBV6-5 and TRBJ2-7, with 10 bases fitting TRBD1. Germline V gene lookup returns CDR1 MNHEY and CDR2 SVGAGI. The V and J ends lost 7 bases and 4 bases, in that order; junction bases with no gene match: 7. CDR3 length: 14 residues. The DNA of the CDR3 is TGTGCCAGCAAGAGGGGACAGGGGTCGTACGAGCAGTACTTC. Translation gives CASKRGQGSYEQYF.

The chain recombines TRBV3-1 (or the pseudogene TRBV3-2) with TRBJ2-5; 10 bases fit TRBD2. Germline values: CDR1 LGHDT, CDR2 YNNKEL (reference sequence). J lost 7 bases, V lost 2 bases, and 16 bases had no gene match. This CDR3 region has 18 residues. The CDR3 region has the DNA TGTGCCAGCAGCCAAACCTACCGACTAGCGGGCCTACTGGGGACCCAGTACTTC. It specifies CASSQTYRLAGLLGTQYF.

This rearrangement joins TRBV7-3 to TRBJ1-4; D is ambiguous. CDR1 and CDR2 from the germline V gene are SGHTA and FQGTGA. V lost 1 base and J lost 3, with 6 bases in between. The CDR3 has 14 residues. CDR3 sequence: CASSLNPANEKLFF. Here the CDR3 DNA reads TGTGCCAGCAGCTTAAATCCCGCTAATGAAAAACTGTTTTTT.

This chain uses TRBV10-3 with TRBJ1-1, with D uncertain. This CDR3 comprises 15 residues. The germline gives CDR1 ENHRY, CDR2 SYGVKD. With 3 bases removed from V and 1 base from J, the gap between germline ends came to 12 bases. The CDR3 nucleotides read TGTGCCATCAGTGATGGCGTGACACCGAACACTGAAGCTTTCTTT. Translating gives CAISDGVTPNTEAFF.

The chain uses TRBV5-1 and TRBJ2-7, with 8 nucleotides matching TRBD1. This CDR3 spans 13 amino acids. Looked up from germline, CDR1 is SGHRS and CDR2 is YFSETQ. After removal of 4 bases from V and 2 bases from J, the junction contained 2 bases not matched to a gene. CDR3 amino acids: CASSAGGTYEQYF. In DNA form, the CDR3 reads TGCGCCAGCAGCGCAGGGGGCACCTACGAGCAGTACTTC.

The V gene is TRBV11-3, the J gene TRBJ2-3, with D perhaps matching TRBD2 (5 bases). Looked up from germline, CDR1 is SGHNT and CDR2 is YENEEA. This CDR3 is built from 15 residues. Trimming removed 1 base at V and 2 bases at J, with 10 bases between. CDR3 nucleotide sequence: TGTGCCAGCAGCTTAGTTTCGGGATTCACAGATACGCAGTATTTT. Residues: CASSLVSGFTDTQYF.

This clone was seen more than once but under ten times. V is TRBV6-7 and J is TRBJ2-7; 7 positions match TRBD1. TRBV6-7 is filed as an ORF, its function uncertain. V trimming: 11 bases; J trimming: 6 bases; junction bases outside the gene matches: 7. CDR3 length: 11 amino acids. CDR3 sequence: CAVQTGFEQYF. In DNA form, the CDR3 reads TGTGCCGTTCAGACAGGGTTCGAGCAGTACTTC.

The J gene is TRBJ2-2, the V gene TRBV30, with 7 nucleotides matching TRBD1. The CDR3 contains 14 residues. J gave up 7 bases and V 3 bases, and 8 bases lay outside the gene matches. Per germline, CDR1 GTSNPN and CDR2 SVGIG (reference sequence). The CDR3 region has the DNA TGTGCCTGGAGGGGACAGTCCATGGGCGGGGAGCTGTTTTTT. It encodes CAWRGQSMGGELFF. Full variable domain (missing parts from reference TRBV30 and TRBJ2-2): SQTIHQWPATLVQPVGSPLSLECTVEGTSNPNLYWYRQAAGRGLQLLFYSVGIGQISSEVPQNLSASRPQDRQFILSSKKLLLSDSGFYLCAWRGQSMGGELFFGEGSRLTVL.

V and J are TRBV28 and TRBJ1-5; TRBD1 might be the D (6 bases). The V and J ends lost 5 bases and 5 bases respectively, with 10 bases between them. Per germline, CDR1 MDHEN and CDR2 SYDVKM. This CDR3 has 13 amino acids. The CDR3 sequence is CASSRDTYQPQHF. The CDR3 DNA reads TGTGCCAGCAGTAGGGACACTTATCAGCCCCAGCATTTT.

CDR3 nucleotide sequence: TGCGCCAGCAGCTTGACAGTGAACACAGATACGCAGTATTTT. Its protein product is CASSLTVNTDTQYF. The chain has TRBV5-1 and TRBJ2-3, with D unresolved. Germline-derived CDR1 and CDR2 are SGHRS and YFSETQ. This CDR3 region has 14 residues. Trimming left V 1 base short and J 2 bases short, with 8 bases between. Combining the CDR3 with reference TRBV5-1 and TRBJ2-3 gives the whole variable domain KAGVTQTPRYLIKTRGQQVTLSCSPISGHRSVSWYQQTPGQGLQFLFEYFSETQRNKGNFPGRFSGRQFSNSRSEMNVSTLELGDSALYLCASSLTVNTDTQYFGPGTRLTVL.

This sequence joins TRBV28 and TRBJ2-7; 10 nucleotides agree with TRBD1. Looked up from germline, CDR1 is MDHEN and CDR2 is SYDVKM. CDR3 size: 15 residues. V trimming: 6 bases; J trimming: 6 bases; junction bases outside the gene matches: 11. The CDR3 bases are TGTGCCAGCAGCACCTCCGGGACAGGGGTAAGCGAGCAGTACTTC. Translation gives CASSTSGTGVSEQYF.

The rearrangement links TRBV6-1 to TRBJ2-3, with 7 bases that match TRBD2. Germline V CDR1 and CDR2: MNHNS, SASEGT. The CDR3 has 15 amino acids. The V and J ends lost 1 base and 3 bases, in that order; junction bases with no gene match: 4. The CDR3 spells CASSEGSGETDTQYF. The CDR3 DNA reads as TGTGCCAGCAGTGAAGGGAGCGGGGAGACAGATACGCAGTATTTT.

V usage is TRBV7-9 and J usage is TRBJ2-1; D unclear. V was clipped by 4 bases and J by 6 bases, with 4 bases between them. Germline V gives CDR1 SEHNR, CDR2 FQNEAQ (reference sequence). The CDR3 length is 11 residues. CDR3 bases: TGTGCCAGCAGCTCCCTCAATGAGCAGTTCTTC. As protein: CASSSLNEQFF.

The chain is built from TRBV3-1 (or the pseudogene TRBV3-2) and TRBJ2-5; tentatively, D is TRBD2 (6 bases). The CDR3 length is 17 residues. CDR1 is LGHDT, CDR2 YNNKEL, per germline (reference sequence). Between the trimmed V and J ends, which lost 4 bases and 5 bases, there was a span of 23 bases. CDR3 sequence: CASSPRSWRVAGETQYF. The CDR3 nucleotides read TGTGCCAGCAGCCCTAGGTCGTGGAGGGTGGCAGGGGAGACCCAGTACTTC.